This entry lists 24 T cell receptor beta chains sequenced from one sample in a study of shared clonotypes between healthy human individuals. TCRdb keeps only in-frame clones here, not all; method: immunoSEQ multiplex PCR. The table includes about 380,000 clones, about 96% detected once. Specimen: memory CD8+ T cells sorted from blood. Stated subset: CD45RO+ cells pooled with CCR7-negative TemRA cells. Receptors originate from a man aged 25-45 years in good health.

This clone was seen a single time. The rearrangement links TRBV5-1 to TRBJ2-3; 11 positions agree with TRBD1. J gave up 5 bases and V 4 bases, and 6 bases lay outside the gene matches. Germline loops: CDR1 SGHRS, CDR2 YFSETQ. The CDR3 runs 15 residues. CDR3 coding DNA: TGCGCCAGCAGCGTTGGACAGGGGGCAGGAGATACGCAGTATTTT. It yields the protein CASSVGQGAGDTQYF.

The chain has TRBV19 and TRBJ2-5; D not resolved. There are 13 residues in the CDR3. Germline V lookup: CDR1 LNHDA, CDR2 SQIVND (reference sequence). Trimming left V 1 base short and J 7 bases short, with 10 bases between. The CDR3 sequence is CASSIGEQTTQYF. The CDR3 DNA is TGTGCCAGTAGTATAGGAGAGCAGACGACCCAGTACTTC.

The rearrangement links TRBV4-1 to TRBJ2-7; TRBD2 agrees at 11 bases. The CDR3 consists of 15 residues. Germline CDR1 is MGHRA and CDR2 is YSYEKL. V shed 3 bases, J shed 3 bases, and the junction held 4 bases outside the gene matches. The CDR3 protein is CASSHRLAGHYEQYF. The CDR3 nucleotides read TGCGCCAGCAGCCACCGACTAGCGGGACACTACGAGCAGTACTTC.

This chain connects TRBV28 to TRBJ1-3; D ambiguous. The germline V gene encodes CDR1 MDHEN and CDR2 SYDVKM. Trimming pared 6 bases from V and 5 bases from J, leaving 11 bases between. This CDR3 comprises 13 residues. This chain's CDR3 is CASSFNRRNTIYF. Written as DNA, the CDR3 is TGTGCCAGCAGCTTTAACCGCAGAAACACCATATATTTT. Full variable domain (rest looked up from reference TRBV28 and TRBJ1-3): DVKVTQSSRYLVKRTGEKVFLECVQDMDHENMFWYRQDPGLGLRLIYFSYDVKMKEKGDIPEGYSVSREKKERFSLILESASTNQTSMYLCASSFNRRNTIYFGEGSWLTVV.

The chain links TRBV5-6 to TRBJ2-1; 14 bases agree with TRBD2. J lost 9 bases, V lost 4 bases, and 9 bases had no gene match. Germline V gene data show CDR1 as SGHDT and CDR2 as YYEEEE. The CDR3 consists of 16 residues. The CDR3 DNA is TGTGCCAGCAGCCAGGGACTAGCGGGAGACTTTGGTGAGCAGTTCTTC. It translates to CASSQGLAGDFGEQFF.

J is TRBJ2-2 and V is TRBV5-1; D remains unclear. Germline V gives CDR1 SGHRS, CDR2 YFSETQ. V was cut by 1 base and J by 6 bases, with 10 bases left in between. The CDR3 is made up of 14 amino acids. In DNA form, the CDR3 reads TGCGCCAGCAGCTTGCTTGGGCTAGCCGGGGAGCTGTTTTTT. This gives the protein CASSLLGLAGELFF.

The CDR3 DNA reads as TGCGCCAGCAGCCAAGTGGGGGAGGGCGGTGAAAAACTGTTTTTT. This gives the protein CASSQVGEGGEKLFF. The chain recombines TRBV4-1 with TRBJ1-4; D might be TRBD1 (5 bases). Trimming cost V 1 base and J 7 bases, with 13 bases left between them. The CDR3 has 15 residues. The germline CDR1 and CDR2 sequences are MGHRA and YSYEKL.

This sequence joins TRBV6-1 and TRBJ1-2; D gene unclear. From germline, CDR1 is MNHNS and CDR2 SASEGT. This CDR3 spans 14 amino acids. V lost 5 bases and J lost 0, with 10 bases in between. This CDR3 is CASSLDGPNYGYTF. The CDR3 DNA reads TGTGCCAGCAGTCTCGACGGGCCTAACTATGGCTACACCTTC.

On this clone: Other DNA sequences in the same sample also yield this CDR3. This sequence joins TRBV7-9 and TRBJ2-7, with a possible D match to TRBD1 (5 bases). The CDR3 runs 13 residues. V lost 1 base, J lost 2 bases, and 6 bases lay in between. Germline assignment: CDR1 SEHNR and CDR2 FQNEAQ (reference sequence). The CDR3 bases are TGTGCCAGCAGCTTAGAGGGGACCTACGAGCAGTACTTC. Encoded protein: CASSLEGTYEQYF. The full variable domain, in which reference TRBV7-9 and TRBJ2-7 provide the parts outside the CDR3, is DTGVSQNPRHKITKRGQNVTFRCDPISEHNRLYWYRQTLGQGPEFLTYFQNEAQLEKSRLLSDRFSAERPKGSFSTLEIQRTEQGDSAMYLCASSLEGTYEQYFGPGTRLTVT.

The chain recombines TRBV15 with TRBJ1-6; D possibly corresponds to TRBD1 (5 bases). CDR3 size: 17 residues. Trimming stripped 0 bases from V and 0 bases from J, with 9 bases between. Germline V gene sequence: CDR1 LNHNV, CDR2 YYDKDF (reference sequence). The CDR3 DNA sequence: TGTGCCACCAGCAGAGATCTGAGGGGCTCCTATAATTCACCCCTCCACTTT. Translating gives CATSRDLRGSYNSPLHF.

This chain uses TRBV2 with TRBJ2-3, with D maybe TRBD1 (5 bases). Per the germline V gene, CDR1 is SNHLY and CDR2 is FYNNEI. This CDR3 comprises 13 residues. Trimming took off 6 bases at V and 1 base at J, with 8 bases between the two ends. The CDR3 sequence is CASRATGTDTQYF. CDR3 coding DNA: TGTGCCAGCAGGGCGACAGGCACAGATACGCAGTATTTT.

This clone was seen a single time. The DNA of the CDR3 is TGTGCCAGCAGACGGACTAGCGGGTCCTACAATGAGCAGTTCTTC. Protein: CASRRTSGSYNEQFF. V usage is TRBV6-5 and J usage is TRBJ2-1; 11 nucleotides agree with TRBD2. J was trimmed by 1 base and V by 6 bases; bases with no gene match: 2. This CDR3 region has 15 residues. In germline, CDR1 is MNHEY, CDR2 SVGAGI.

DNA of the CDR3: TGTGCCAGCAGCCCCGCCCAGGGCGGAGCGACCTACGAGCAGTACTTC. It encodes CASSPAQGGATYEQYF. The chain is built from TRBV13 and TRBJ2-7, with a tentative D call TRBD1 (5 bases). V dropped 5 bases and J dropped 2 bases, with 19 bases sitting between them. The V gene's germline CDR1 is PRHDT and CDR2 FYEKMQ (reference sequence). CDR3 length equals 16 residues.

This chain links TRBV5-1 with TRBJ2-7; D possibly corresponds to TRBD1 (6 bases). The V gene's germline CDR1 is SGHRS and CDR2 YFSETQ. V gave up 3 bases and J gave up 3 bases, with 10 bases separating them. CDR3 size: 13 residues. CDR3 nucleotides: TGCGCCAGCAGCTGGATCAGGGGCTACGAGCAGTACTTC. This translates into CASSWIRGYEQYF.

In DNA form, the CDR3 reads TGTGCCAGCAGTTTAGCGGGAGGGAAGGTTGAGCAGTTCTTC. Its translation is CASSLAGGKVEQFF. The chain combines TRBV5-4 with TRBJ2-1; 11 nucleotides line up with TRBD2. V was clipped by 5 bases and J by 9 bases; unmatched bases: 7. This CDR3 comprises 14 residues. The germline V gene encodes CDR1 SGHNT and CDR2 YYREEE (reference sequence).

The gene calls are TRBV18 and TRBJ2-3; TRBD2 is a possible D gene (5 bases). The V end was cut by 2 bases, the J end by 8 bases, with 17 bases between. Germline CDR1 KGHSH, CDR2 LQKENI. The CDR3 is 15 amino acids. The CDR3 reads CASSPATRGMGTQYF. The CDR3 bases are TGTGCCAGCTCACCAGCAACTAGAGGAATGGGTACGCAGTATTTT. Complete variable domain (other parts from reference TRBV18 and TRBJ2-3): NAGVMQNPRHLVRRRGQEARLRCSPMKGHSHVYWYRQLPEEGLKFMVYLQKENIIDESGMPKERFSAEFPKEGPSILRIQQVVRGDSAAYFCASSPATRGMGTQYFGPGTRLTVL.

The chain couples TRBV11-3 to TRBJ1-1, with D tentatively TRBD1 (5 bases). Between the trimmed V and J ends, which lost 7 bases and 6 bases, there was a span of 12 bases. The germline V gene encodes CDR1 SGHNT and CDR2 YENEEA. This CDR3 spans 12 amino acids. This CDR3 reads CASKGQGAEAFF. In nucleotides, the CDR3 is TGTGCCAGCAAAGGCCAGGGCGCTGAAGCTTTCTTT.

This chain uses TRBV11-2 with TRBJ2-2; no firm D call. V dropped 8 bases and J dropped 0 bases, with 7 bases sitting between them. This CDR3 region has 13 residues. Germline assignment: CDR1 SGHAT and CDR2 FQNNGV. The CDR3 DNA reads as TGTGCCAGCTGGCGCACGAACACCGGGGAGCTGTTTTTT. It encodes CASWRTNTGELFF.

The chain combines TRBV6-6 with TRBJ1-5; maybe TRBD1 (5 bases). V dropped 5 bases and J dropped 5 bases, with 13 bases sitting between them. This CDR3 has 14 residues. Germline CDR1 and CDR2: MNHNY and SVGAGI (reference sequence). CDR3 coding DNA: TGTGCCAGCAGTCCCCGGGACCGGCATCAGCCCCAGCATTTT. Translating it yields CASSPRDRHQPQHF.

V is TRBV6-5 and J is TRBJ2-1; D ambiguous. The CDR3 totals 16 residues. CDR1 and CDR2 from the germline V gene are MNHEY and SVGAGI. Between the trimmed V and J ends, which lost 4 bases and 1 base, there was a span of 14 bases. This chain's CDR3 is CASSSDHGPSYNEQFF. CDR3 DNA: TGTGCCAGCAGTTCGGATCACGGACCTTCCTACAATGAGCAGTTCTTC.

This clone occurred once. The chain combines TRBV7-9 with TRBJ1-4; no clear D gene. Germline V CDR1 and CDR2: SEHNR, FQNEAQ (reference sequence). V lost 1 base and J lost 8, with 8 bases in between. The CDR3 has 13 amino acids. CDR3: CASSLGTGEKLFF. The CDR3 DNA reads as TGTGCCAGCAGCTTAGGGACGGGGGAAAAACTGTTTTTT.

The chain has TRBV7-2 and TRBJ1-5; TRBD1 aligns across 8 bases. Germline loops: CDR1 SGHTA, CDR2 FQGNSA. The CDR3 runs 18 residues. V shed 5 bases and J 0 bases; nucleotides not matched to a gene: 12. CDR3: CASSTRTGSYYSNQPQHF. DNA for the CDR3: TGTGCCAGCAGCACTAGGACAGGGTCCTATTATAGCAATCAGCCCCAGCATTTT.

The J gene is TRBJ2-3, the V gene TRBV27, with D tentatively TRBD2 (6 bases). Germline-derived CDR1 and CDR2 are MNHEY and SMNVEV (reference sequence). V was shortened by 3 bases and J by 1 base, with 8 bases between the two germline ends. The CDR3 runs 14 residues. CDR3 sequence: CASSLASGTDTQYF. CDR3 bases: TGTGCCAGCAGTTTGGCTAGCGGCACAGATACGCAGTATTTT.

The V call is TRBV21-1, the J call TRBJ1-2; the DNA was not compared with TRBD1, the D call given in the table. TRBV21-1 is an annotated pseudogene. The CDR3 has 13 residues. The CDR3 coding sequence is TGTGCCAGCAGCAAAGGGGACAGCTATGGCTACACCTTC. Amino acids: CASSKGDSYGYTF.